The 7 T cell receptor beta chains in this list originate from one sample, sequenced in a study of cytomegalovirus exposure and HLA in healthy donors. PCR used 60 Vbeta primers and 13 Jbeta primers. Clones were sequenced by immunoSEQ multiplex PCR, and TCRdb holds only the in-frame ones, with some missing. This table has about 300,000 clones, 86% appearing once. The specimen sequenced was PBMCs. These receptors all come from a man between 40 and 49 years old in good health and CMV-seropositive.

This chain connects TRBV29-1 to TRBJ2-5, with D perhaps TRBD2 (6 bases). CDR1 SQVTM and CDR2 ANQGSEA come from the germline V gene. V lost 0 bases and J 5 bases, leaving 13 bases between the germline ends. The CDR3 runs to 14 residues. CDR3 sequence reads: CSVEDLGGFETQYF. The CDR3 bases are TGCAGCGTTGAAGATCTCGGAGGGTTTGAGACCCAGTACTTC. The variable domain in full, completed from reference TRBV29-1 and TRBJ2-5, reads SAVISQKPSRDICQRGTSLTIQCQVDSQVTMMFWYRQQPGQSLTLIATANQGSEATYESGFVIDKFPISRPNLTFSTLTVSNMSPEDSSIYLCSVEDLGGFETQYFGPGTRLLVL.

The chain employs TRBV6-6 and TRBJ1-5; D may be TRBD1 (6 bases). V lost 6 bases, J lost 4 bases, and 16 bases lay in between. The CDR3 runs 15 residues. CDR1 is MNHNY and CDR2 is SVGAGI in the germline V gene (reference sequence). DNA for the CDR3: TGTGCCAGCAGCCTCCCGGGAGGGGGGAATCAGCCCCAGCATTTT. Amino acids: CASSLPGGGNQPQHF.

The genes are TRBV13 and TRBJ2-3, with TRBD2 identical over 13 bases. V lost 0 bases to trimming and J lost 0 bases; unmatched junction nucleotides: 6. This CDR3 contains 19 residues. CDR1 is PRHDT, CDR2 FYEKMQ, per germline (reference sequence). The CDR3 here is CASSLGLTSGRLSTDTQYF. The CDR3 DNA follows: TGTGCCAGCAGCTTAGGCTTGACTAGCGGGAGGCTCAGCACAGATACGCAGTATTTT.

The V call is TRBV29-1, the J call TRBJ2-1; D is unclear. V lost 1 base and J lost 0, with 7 bases in between. The CDR3 is 14 amino acids. The V gene's germline CDR1 is SQVTM and CDR2 ANQGSEA. The CDR3 bases are TGCAGCGTTGAAGGCGATTCCTCCTACAATGAGCAGTTCTTC. This sequence encodes CSVEGDSSYNEQFF.

The chain joins TRBV7-2 to TRBJ2-5; 9 nucleotides align to TRBD1. V lost 4 bases, J lost 2 bases, and 5 bases stayed unmatched. The CDR3 extends over 15 amino acids. Germline-derived CDR1 and CDR2 are SGHTA and FQGNSA. The CDR3 loop is CASSSLTGGQETQYF. In nucleotides, the CDR3 is TGTGCCAGCAGCTCCTTGACAGGGGGACAAGAGACCCAGTACTTC.

This chain links TRBV29-1 with TRBJ2-7; 11 nucleotides agree with TRBD1. The CDR3 has 13 residues. CDR1 is SQVTM and CDR2 is ANQGSEA in the germline V gene. Trimming cost V 5 bases and J 4 bases; bases outside gene matches: 4. The DNA of the CDR3 is TGCAGCGTTCCCGGGGACAGGGGGTACGAGCAGTACTTC. It is translated as CSVPGDRGYEQYF.

CDR3 DNA: TGTGCCAGCAGCTTTGGCCAGGGCGATACTGAAGCTTTCTTT. As protein: CASSFGQGDTEAFF. The chain couples TRBV5-5 to TRBJ1-1; TRBD1 is a possible D gene (5 bases). Trimming cost V 2 bases and J 5 bases, with 13 bases left between them. This CDR3 is 14 amino acids long. Germline CDR1 reads SGHKS; CDR2 reads YYEKEE (reference sequence).